Reported below is one T cell receptor (beta chain). Its specificity is not known. Clones were sequenced by immunoSEQ multiplex PCR, and TCRdb holds only the in-frame ones, with some missing. Of more than 50,000 clones in the sample, 90% to 95% were seen once. The data stem from a study of OX40 agonist ivuxolimab in advanced cancers. Looking at the study overall: Past anti-PD-1, anti-PD-L1 or anti-CTLA-4 therapy was accepted, and approximately 37% had received some. Partial responses were achieved by three patients: one hepatocellular carcinoma, two cutaneous melanoma.

General observations from the study: On average, CD8+ T cells showed a greater number of expanded clones than CD4+.

This clonotype was obtained from an adult with an advanced solid tumor such as melanoma, head and neck, liver or kidney cancer. Sample: CD4+ or CD8+ T cells sorted from blood, taken in a trial of the OX40 agonist ivuxolimab.

The CDR3 DNA follows: TGTGCCAGCAGCCTGGGCCTTCAGGGAAATTCACCCCTCCACTTT. Protein: CASSLGLQGNSPLHF. V and J are TRBV5-6 and TRBJ1-6, with D perhaps matching TRBD1 (5 bases). The CDR3 totals 15 residues. Germline values: CDR1 SGHDT, CDR2 YYEEEE. V lost 4 bases and J lost 7, with 15 bases in between.